This T cell receptor beta chain was sequenced for a study of shared clonotypes between healthy human individuals. Broader study findings: Richness estimates generally favored naive over memory subsets.

V lost 5 bases to trimming and J lost 7 bases, with 10 bases between them. The germline gives CDR1 SGHDN, CDR2 FVKESK. The CDR3 has 12 residues. Concerning this clone itself: Antigen: not known.

The assay was immunoSEQ multiplex PCR, and TCRdb's table has in-frame clones only and misses some. Altogether 2,100,000 or so clones are present, approximately 94% being singletons, with the ten largest covering more than 0.1%. V usage is TRBV14 and J usage is TRBJ2-3; D ambiguous. The clonotype comes from a man aged 18 to 29 in good health. Material for sequencing was naive CD4+ T cells sorted from blood. Specified subset: CD45RA+ positively selected. CDR3 loop: CASSFSENTQYF. In DNA, the CDR3 is TGTGCCAGCAGCTTCTCCGAGAATACGCAGTATTTT.